Listed below are T cell receptor beta chains from one sample, sequenced in a study of cytomegalovirus exposure and HLA in healthy donors. The table came from immunoSEQ multiplex PCR; TCRdb's copy has only in-frame clones and leaves some out. The sample has 90,000 to 120,000 clones, around three quarters seen once; the top ten hold 4%. Material: PBMCs. These receptors came from a woman aged 45-60 years in good health and CMV-seropositive. Both conserved end residues are part of each CDR3. A D gene is named only where the DNA matches it firmly. Some rows mark clone size as missing; the rest say once, few, many or name a class of expanded clone.

CDR3: CASSFNYITETQYF; DNA: TGTGCCAGCAGCTTCAACTATATTACAGAGACCCAGTACTTC; D: -; V: TRBV7-8; J: TRBJ2-5; size: -
CDR3: CSVEYLARSYNEQFF; DNA: TGCAGCGTTGAATATCTGGCTCGCTCCTACAATGAGCAGTTCTTC; D: -; V: TRBV29-1; J: TRBJ2-1; size: once
CDR3: CASSRFQKETQYF; DNA: TGTGCCAGCTCACGGTTCCAGAAGGAGACCCAGTACTTC; D: -; V: TRBV18; J: TRBJ2-5; size: -
CDR3: CASSLQGTGELFF; DNA: TGTGCCAGCAGCTTACAGGGAACCGGGGAGCTGTTTTTT; D: -; V: TRBV7-6; J: TRBJ2-2; size: -
CDR3: CAISNPTSDTNYNEQFF; DNA: TGTGCCATCAGTAACCCAACTAGCGACACTAACTACAATGAGCAGTTCTTC; D: TRBD2; V: TRBV10-3; J: TRBJ2-1; size: -
CDR3: CASKRDSANYGYTF; DNA: TGTGCCAGCAAAAGGGACAGCGCTAACTATGGCTACACCTTC; D: TRBD1; V: TRBV9; J: TRBJ1-2; size: -
CDR3: CASSIGTVLGEQYF; DNA: TGTGCCAGTAGTATCGGGACAGTTCTCGGGGAGCAGTACTTC; D: TRBD1; V: TRBV19; J: TRBJ2-7; size: -
CDR3: CASSDAKGTGPSYEQYF; DNA: TGTGCCAGCAGTGACGCAAAAGGGACTGGCCCATCCTACGAGCAGTACTTC; D: -; V: TRBV6-1; J: TRBJ2-7; size: -
CDR3: CASSDPRQGSNSPLHF; DNA: TGTGCCAGCAGTGACCCTAGACAGGGGAGTAATTCACCCCTCCACTTT; D: TRBD1; V: TRBV25-1; J: TRBJ1-6; size: -
CDR3: CAWSVRETQYF; DNA: TGTGCCTGGAGTGTTCGGGAGACCCAGTACTTC; D: -; V: TRBV30; J: TRBJ2-5; size: once
CDR3: CASSEDRGPTGELFF; DNA: TGTGCCAGCAGCGAGGACAGGGGGCCCACCGGGGAGCTGTTTTTT; D: TRBD1; V: TRBV13; J: TRBJ2-2; size: once
CDR3: CASSPRGTYEQYF; DNA: TGTGCCAGCAGCCCCAGGGGGACCTACGAGCAGTACTTC; D: TRBD1; V: TRBV11-3; J: TRBJ2-7; size: -
CDR3: CASTESGETQYF; DNA: TGTGCCAGCACCGAGTCAGGGGAGACCCAGTACTTC; D: -; V: TRBV25-1; J: TRBJ2-5; size: -
CDR3: CAISLSGAAETQYF; DNA: TGTGCCATCAGTCTGTCAGGGGCGGCGGAGACCCAGTACTTC; D: -; V: TRBV10-3; J: TRBJ2-5; size: -
CDR3: CASSSGQGHTEAFF; DNA: TGCGCCAGCAGCTCGGGGCAGGGGCACACTGAAGCTTTCTTT; D: -; V: TRBV5-1; J: TRBJ1-1; size: -
CDR3: CSSSDWTELFF; DNA: TGTTCCAGCAGCGATTGGACTGAGCTGTTTTTT; D: -; V: TRBV7-9; J: TRBJ2-2; size: -
CDR3: CASSSTGLQGIGSGNTIYF; DNA: TGTGCCAGCAGCTCCACTGGGCTGCAGGGGATCGGCTCTGGAAACACCATATATTTT; D: -; V: TRBV21-1; J: TRBJ1-3; size: -
CDR3: CASTQDRDTEAFF; DNA: TGTGCCAGCACTCAGGACAGAGACACTGAAGCTTTCTTT; D: -; V: TRBV21-1; J: TRBJ1-1; size: -
CDR3: CASSSGLAGGGSYEQYF; DNA: TGTGCCAGCAGTTCTGGACTAGCGGGGGGGGGCTCCTACGAGCAGTACTTC; D: TRBD2; V: TRBV5-4; J: TRBJ2-7; size: many
CDR3: CASSHGPDEWGDEKLFF; DNA: TGTGCCAGTAGCCACGGTCCGGACGAATGGGGGGATGAAAAACTGTTTTTT; D: -; V: TRBV19; J: TRBJ1-4; size: once
CDR3: CASSLSLNQPQHF; DNA: TGTGCCAGCAGCTTATCCCTCAATCAGCCCCAGCATTTT; D: -; V: TRBV7-6; J: TRBJ1-5; size: -
CDR3: CASSLAGVRGHYGYTF; DNA: TGTGCCAGCAGCTTAGCCGGGGTCAGGGGGCACTATGGCTACACCTTC; D: TRBD1; V: TRBV7-8; J: TRBJ1-2; size: -
CDR3: CASSLRAPPNEQFF; DNA: TGTGCCAGCAGTCTGCGGGCTCCCCCCAATGAGCAGTTCTTC; D: -; V: TRBV27; J: TRBJ2-1; size: few
CDR3: CASSTGTGLRELFF; DNA: TGTGCCAGCAGCACCGGGACAGGGTTAAGGGAACTGTTTTTT; D: TRBD1; V: TRBV9; J: TRBJ1-4; size: -
CDR3: CASSLGGGSVGEPTEAFF; DNA: TGCGCCAGCAGCTTGGGGGGAGGCAGCGTGGGAGAGCCCACTGAAGCTTTCTTT; D: -; V: TRBV5-1; J: TRBJ1-1; size: -
CDR3: CATSRDRGGMRDTIYF; DNA: TGTGCCACCAGCAGAGATCGAGGGGGCATGAGAGACACCATATATTTT; D: TRBD1; V: TRBV15; J: TRBJ1-3; size: -
CDR3: CASLPGLRQETQYF; DNA: TGTGCCAGCTTGCCGGGACTACGTCAAGAGACCCAGTACTTC; D: TRBD2; V: TRBV2; J: TRBJ2-5; size: -
CDR3: CASSTTGTGNTEAFF; DNA: TGTGCCAGCAGCACGACCGGGACAGGGAACACTGAAGCTTTCTTT; D: TRBD1; V: TRBV7-3; J: TRBJ1-1; size: -
CDR3: CASSFPTSSQETQYF; DNA: TGCGCCAGCAGCTTCCCGACTAGCTCACAAGAGACCCAGTACTTC; D: TRBD2; V: TRBV5-1; J: TRBJ2-5; size: -
CDR3: CASSYPRQGANSPLHF; DNA: TGTGCCAGCAGTTACCCAAGACAGGGGGCTAATTCACCCCTCCACTTT; D: TRBD1; V: TRBV6-5; J: TRBJ1-6; size: -
CDR3: CAWISGLASGELFF; DNA: TGTGCCTGGATCTCGGGACTAGCTTCCGGGGAGCTGTTTTTT; D: TRBD2; V: TRBV30; J: TRBJ2-2; size: -
CDR3: CASSTGTSGSIDTQYF; DNA: TGTGCCAGTAGTACGGGGACTAGCGGGAGTATAGATACGCAGTATTTT; D: TRBD2; V: TRBV19; J: TRBJ2-3; size: -
CDR3: CASSESANTEAFF; DNA: TGCGCCAGCAGTGAGTCAGCGAACACTGAAGCTTTCTTT; D: -; V: TRBV10-1; J: TRBJ1-1; size: -
CDR3: CASSFGPYSNQPQHF; DNA: TGTGCCAGCAGCTTTGGGCCCTATAGCAATCAGCCCCAGCATTTT; D: -; V: TRBV11-2; J: TRBJ1-5; size: few
CDR3: CASSLGHSAASQADTQYF; DNA: TGCGCCAGCAGCCTCGGACATTCGGCGGCTAGTCAGGCAGATACGCAGTATTTT; D: -; V: TRBV5-1; J: TRBJ2-3; size: -
CDR3: CASGLGAGTGVNGELFF; DNA: TGTGCTAGTGGTTTGGGGGCCGGGACAGGGGTAAACGGGGAGCTGTTTTTT; D: TRBD1; V: TRBV12-5; J: TRBJ2-2; size: few
CDR3: CASSLSMPGLAGAHQETQYF; DNA: TGTGCCAGCAGTTTATCCATGCCGGGACTAGCGGGGGCCCACCAAGAGACCCAGTACTTC; D: TRBD2; V: TRBV27; J: TRBJ2-5; size: -
CDR3: CASSFQRERSTDTQYF; DNA: TGTGCCAGCAGCTTCCAGCGGGAGAGGAGCACAGATACGCAGTATTTT; D: TRBD2; V: TRBV7-8; J: TRBJ2-3; size: -
CDR3: CASSFLAGARQTQYF; DNA: TGTGCCAGCAGCTTTCTCGCGGGAGCTCGCCAGACCCAGTACTTC; D: TRBD2; V: TRBV5-6; J: TRBJ2-5; size: -
CDR3: CASSRGGSGTEAFF; DNA: TGCGCCAGCAGCCGGGGGGGTTCGGGCACTGAAGCTTTCTTT; D: -; V: TRBV4-1; J: TRBJ1-1; size: -
CDR3: CASSDRRGQGVYEQFF; DNA: TGTGCCAGCAGTGACAGAAGGGGACAGGGGGTGTATGAGCAGTTCTTC; D: TRBD1; V: TRBV2; J: TRBJ2-1; size: -
CDR3: CASSYGLGLAGDEQYF; DNA: TGTGCCAGCAGTTACGGCCTAGGACTAGCGGGCGACGAGCAGTACTTC; D: TRBD2; V: TRBV6-6; J: TRBJ2-7; size: once
CDR3: CASSQERGTEAFF; DNA: TGTGCCAGCAGCCAAGAAAGGGGCACTGAAGCTTTCTTT; D: -; V: TRBV14; J: TRBJ1-1; size: -
CDR3: CASSEIQTIENSPLHF; DNA: TGCGCCAGCAGTGAGATACAGACTATAGAGAATTCACCCCTCCACTTT; D: -; V: TRBV10-2; J: TRBJ1-6; size: -
CDR3: CASSYRGSYSYNEQFF; DNA: TGTGCCAGCAGCTACAGGGGGTCCTACTCCTACAATGAGCAGTTCTTC; D: TRBD1; V: TRBV7-8; J: TRBJ2-1; size: -
CDR3: CASSQGGGLAGAQTQYF; DNA: TGCGCCAGCAGCCAAGGGGGGGGACTAGCGGGGGCCCAGACCCAGTACTTC; D: TRBD2; V: TRBV4-1; J: TRBJ2-5; size: -
CDR3: CASSMWTDPNYGYTF; DNA: TGTGCCAGTAGTATGTGGACAGACCCAAACTATGGCTACACCTTC; D: -; V: TRBV19; J: TRBJ1-2; size: -
CDR3: CASSTTSETQYF; DNA: TGTGCCAGCAGCACTACCTCAGAGACCCAGTACTTC; D: -; V: TRBV5-4; J: TRBJ2-5; size: -
CDR3: CASSFPKGAPGNEQFF; DNA: TGCGCCAGCAGCTTTCCCAAGGGGGCGCCTGGGAATGAGCAGTTCTTC; D: TRBD1; V: TRBV5-1; J: TRBJ2-1; size: -
CDR3: CASSMTENTGELFF; DNA: TGTGCCAGTAGTATGACAGAAAACACCGGGGAGCTGTTTTTT; D: -; V: TRBV19; J: TRBJ2-2; size: -
CDR3: CASSLDRVAGNTIYF; DNA: TGTGCCAGCAGCTTAGACAGGGTTGCTGGAAACACCATATATTTT; D: -; V: TRBV11-2; J: TRBJ1-3; size: once
CDR3: CASSPTGISTEAFF; DNA: TGTGCCAGCAGCCCCACCGGGATCAGCACTGAAGCTTTCTTT; D: -; V: TRBV9; J: TRBJ1-1; size: few